Following are 5 T cell receptor beta chains from one sample sequenced in a study of T cells after yellow fever vaccination (dated by TCRdb to the late 2010s). The treatment or condition label for this specimen denotes: live attenuated yellow fever vaccine strain. Libraries came from 5' RACE. Sequencing took place on an Illumina HiSeq 2500. Clones were called with MiXCR by TCRdb after fastp trimmed the public reads at Q25, and only in-frame beta chains were retained. One record per CDR3 amino acid sequence lists the most common genes and DNA. Recorded for this sample are about 550,000 distinct CDR3 sequences; 15% to 20% of them occurred a single time. Of the sample, roughly 13% is held by the ten largest clones. Source: PBMCs, taken 15 days after the yellow fever booster vaccination. The receptors derive from a man aged 30 to 45 who received the YFV17D yellow fever vaccine.

The chain is built from TRBV6-1 and TRBJ2-7; 8 bases agree with TRBD1. The length of the CDR3 is 13 residues. V shed 8 bases, J shed 3 bases, and the junction held 6 bases outside the gene matches. The germline CDR1 and CDR2 sequences are MNHNS and SASEGT. CDR3 DNA sequence: TGTGCCAGCGGCAGGACAGGGTTCTACGAGCAGTACTTC. It yields the protein CASGRTGFYEQYF.

The CDR3 DNA reads TGTGCCAGCAGCCAAGAGGTGGGGAGTCGTGGGGAGCAGTACTTC. Protein sequence: CASSQEVGSRGEQYF. The chain uses TRBV3-1 and TRBJ2-7; the D gene is possibly TRBD2 (5 bases). There are 15 residues in the CDR3. CDR1 and CDR2 (germline): LGHDT, YNNKEL (reference sequence). Trimming pared 0 bases from V and 7 bases from J, leaving 16 bases between.

This clonotype was picked up a small number of times. The DNA for the CDR3 is TGTGCCATCACCGGGACAGGCTACGAGCAGTACTTC. Its protein is CAITGTGYEQYF. The chain recombines TRBV10-3 with TRBJ2-7; 8 bases map to TRBD1. The CDR3 is made up of 12 amino acids. Germline CDR1 is ENHRY and CDR2 is SYGVKD. Unmatched junction bases numbered 2, after V lost 7 bases and J lost 3 bases.

The rearrangement links TRBV20-1 to TRBJ2-7; TRBD2 matches at 11 bases. The V segment lost 5 bases and the J segment 4 bases; nucleotides outside the gene matches: 7. CDR1 and CDR2 from the germline V gene are DFQATT and SNEGSKA (reference sequence). There are 14 residues in the CDR3. CDR3 region: CSAGGTSGLYEQYF. In DNA, the CDR3 is TGCAGTGCTGGGGGGACTAGCGGTTTATACGAGCAGTACTTC.

The sample holds a few counts of this clonotype. The chain combines TRBV7-9 with TRBJ2-7; D uncertain. From germline, CDR1 is SEHNR and CDR2 FQNEAQ (reference sequence). The V end was cut by 4 bases, the J end by 2 bases, with 12 bases between. The CDR3 covers 14 residues. DNA for the CDR3: TGTGCCAGCAGCTCCTCTCACACGACCTACGAGCAGTACTTC. Protein product: CASSSSHTTYEQYF.